The T cell receptor beta chain under discussion was sequenced for a study of metastatic and nonmetastatic thyroid tumors. Germline CDR1 is MNHNS and CDR2 is SASEGT. Trimming at V came to 4 bases and at J to 7 bases, leaving 10 bases not matched to a gene. The CDR3 is 16 amino acids. Whole-study results and caveats: Benign nodules reportedly had significantly lower TCR beta diversity than malignant thyroid tumors in blood and tumor.

The table lists this clone with a few counts. Its specificity is unknown. TCRdb recomputed clones from the PCR reads via MiXCR. This table holds 10,000 to 15,000 clones, under 35% found once. Not a single patient had been given any form of treatment at any point before undergoing thyroid surgery. Sequenced input: tumor tissue. The clonotype originates from a female donor with papillary thyroid cancer or a benign thyroid nodule (not recorded which). Some clones in this sample may be carry-over from other donors' samples. The V and J genes are TRBV6-1 and TRBJ1-5; TRBD1 matches at 10 bases. The CDR3 DNA reads as TGTGCCAGCAGTGGGGGGGGGACAGGGGTTGGCCAGCCCCAGCATTTT. This translates into CASSGGGTGVGQPQHF.